This TCR beta chain was observed in a study of blood T cell repertoires in COVID-19. Germline-derived CDR1 and CDR2 are MDHEN and SYDVKM. The ends were cut back, 8 bases at V and 4 bases at J, with 5 bases in the middle. The CDR3 contains 10 residues. Participant age was roughly 18 to 90 years, and participants resided in about two dozen US areas. The study assigned cohorts using participant-reported clinical history. Only in-frame clones appear in the TCRdb table, and some are missing; sequencing was by immunoSEQ multiplex PCR. The profile shows about 250,000 clones, over 75% of them singletons. This receptor was obtained from a man aged 35 to 55 who had recovered from COVID-19. V is TRBV28 and J is TRBJ1-1; no firm D call. Sequenced: PBMCs or T cells enriched from blood (not recorded which). The CDR3 protein is CASRATEAFF. In DNA, the CDR3 is TGTGCCAGCCGCGCCACTGAAGCTTTCTTT. Using reference TRBV28 and TRBJ1-1 for the parts outside the CDR3, the full variable domain is DVKVTQSSRYLVKRTGEKVFLECVQDMDHENMFWYRQDPGLGLRLIYFSYDVKMKEKGDIPEGYSVSREKKERFSLILESASTNQTSMYLCASRATEAFFGQGTRLTVV.